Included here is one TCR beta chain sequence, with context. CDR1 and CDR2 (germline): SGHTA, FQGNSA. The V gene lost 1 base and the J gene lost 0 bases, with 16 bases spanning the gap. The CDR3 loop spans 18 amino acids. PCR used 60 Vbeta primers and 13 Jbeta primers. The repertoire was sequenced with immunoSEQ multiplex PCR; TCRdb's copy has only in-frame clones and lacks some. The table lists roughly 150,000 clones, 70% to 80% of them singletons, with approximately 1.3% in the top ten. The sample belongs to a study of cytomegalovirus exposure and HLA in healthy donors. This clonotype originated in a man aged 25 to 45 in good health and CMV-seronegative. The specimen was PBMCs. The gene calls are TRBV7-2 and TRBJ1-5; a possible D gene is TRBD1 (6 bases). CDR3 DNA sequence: TGTGCCAGCAGCTTAGGGCCGGGCGACAGGAATAGCAATCAGCCCCAGCATTTT. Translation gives CASSLGPGDRNSNQPQHF.